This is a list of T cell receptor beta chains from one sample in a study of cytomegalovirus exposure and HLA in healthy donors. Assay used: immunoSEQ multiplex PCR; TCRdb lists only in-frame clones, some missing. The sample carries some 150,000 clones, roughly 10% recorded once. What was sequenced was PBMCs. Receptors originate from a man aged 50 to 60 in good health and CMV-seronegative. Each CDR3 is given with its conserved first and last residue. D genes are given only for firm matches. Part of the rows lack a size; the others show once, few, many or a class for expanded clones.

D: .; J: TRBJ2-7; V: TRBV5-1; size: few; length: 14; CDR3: CASSPLQGTNEQYF; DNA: TGCGCCAGCAGCCCGCTACAGGGTACCAACGAGCAGTACTTC
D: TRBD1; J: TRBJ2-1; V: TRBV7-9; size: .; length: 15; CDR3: CASSPVDRGRGEQFF; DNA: TGTGCCAGCAGCCCGGTGGACAGGGGGCGTGGGGAGCAGTTCTTC
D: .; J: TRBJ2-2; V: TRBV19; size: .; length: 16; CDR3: CASSHPGRGLVGELFF; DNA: TGTGCCAGTAGTCATCCCGGGAGGGGGCTCGTCGGGGAGCTGTTTTTT
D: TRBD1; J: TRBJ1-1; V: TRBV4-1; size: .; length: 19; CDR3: CASSRRAEGTGGRNTEAFF; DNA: TGCGCCAGCAGCCGAAGAGCCGAGGGGACAGGGGGCAGGAACACTGAAGCTTTCTTT
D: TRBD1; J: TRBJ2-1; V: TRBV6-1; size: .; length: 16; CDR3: CASSGTDRGAYNEQFF; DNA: TGTGCCAGCAGTGGAACGGACAGGGGGGCATACAATGAGCAGTTCTTC
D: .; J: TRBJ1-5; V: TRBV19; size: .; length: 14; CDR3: CASKTGNSNQPQHF; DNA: TGTGCCAGTAAAACGGGTAATAGCAATCAGCCCCAGCATTTT
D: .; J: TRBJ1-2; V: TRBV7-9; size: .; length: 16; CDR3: CASSLGDRLTSGGYTF; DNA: TGTGCCAGCAGCTTAGGAGACAGGCTTACCTCGGGTGGCTACACCTTC
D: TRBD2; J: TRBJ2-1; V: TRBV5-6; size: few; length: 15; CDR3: CASSLGAGGFNEQFF; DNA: TGTGCCAGCAGCTTGGGGGCGGGAGGGTTCAATGAGCAGTTCTTC
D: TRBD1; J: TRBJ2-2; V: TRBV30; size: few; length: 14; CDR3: CAWTDRVGTGELFF; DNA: TGTGCCTGGACCGACAGGGTAGGCACCGGGGAGCTGTTTTTT
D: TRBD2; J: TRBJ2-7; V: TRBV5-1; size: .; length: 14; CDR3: CASSPLAGDYEQYF; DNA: TGCGCCAGCAGCCCTCTAGCGGGAGACTACGAGCAGTACTTC
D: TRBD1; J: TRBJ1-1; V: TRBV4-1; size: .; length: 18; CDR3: CASSQSTGPTLMNTEAFF; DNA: TGCGCCAGCAGCCAATCGACAGGGCCCACGCTTATGAACACTGAAGCTTTCTTT
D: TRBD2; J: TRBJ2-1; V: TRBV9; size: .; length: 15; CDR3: CASSGTSGAYNEQFF; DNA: TGTGCCAGCAGCGGGACTAGCGGGGCATACAATGAGCAGTTCTTC
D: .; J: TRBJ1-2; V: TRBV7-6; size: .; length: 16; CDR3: CASSAGHGAIGYGYTF; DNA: TGTGCCAGCAGCGCCGGACATGGGGCTATCGGGTATGGCTACACCTTC
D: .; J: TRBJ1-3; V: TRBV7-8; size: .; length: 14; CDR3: CASSARQQGNTIYF; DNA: TGTGCCAGCAGCGCCCGACAACAAGGAAACACCATATATTTT
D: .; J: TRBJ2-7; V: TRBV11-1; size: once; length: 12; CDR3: CASSFRDYEQYF; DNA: TGTGCCAGCAGCTTCCGGGACTACGAGCAGTACTTC
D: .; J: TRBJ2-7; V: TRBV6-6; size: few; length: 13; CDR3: CASSSGLRGEQYF; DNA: TGTGCCAGCAGTTCGGGACTCAGAGGCGAGCAGTACTTC
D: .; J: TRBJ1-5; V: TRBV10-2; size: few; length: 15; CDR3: CASSEAGLSNQPQHF; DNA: TGCGCCAGCAGTGAGGCGGGGTTAAGCAATCAGCCCCAGCATTTT
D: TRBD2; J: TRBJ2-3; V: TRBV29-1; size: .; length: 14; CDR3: CSVRTSGRADTQYF; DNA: TGCAGCGTGAGGACTAGCGGGAGGGCAGATACGCAGTATTTT
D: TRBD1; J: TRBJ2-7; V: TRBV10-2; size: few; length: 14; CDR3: CASKTTGGYGEQYF; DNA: TGCGCCAGCAAAACGACAGGGGGCTACGGCGAGCAGTACTTC
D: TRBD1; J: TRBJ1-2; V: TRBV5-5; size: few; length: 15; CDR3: CASSWRDRGLSGYTF; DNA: TGTGCCAGCAGCTGGAGGGACAGGGGGCTAAGTGGCTACACCTTC
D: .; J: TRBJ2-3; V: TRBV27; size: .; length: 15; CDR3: CASSPRRLGADTQYF; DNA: TGTGCCAGCAGTCCGCGGCGGCTGGGAGCAGATACGCAGTATTTT
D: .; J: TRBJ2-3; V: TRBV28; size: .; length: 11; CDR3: CATGNTDTQYF; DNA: TGTGCGACGGGGAACACAGATACGCAGTATTTT
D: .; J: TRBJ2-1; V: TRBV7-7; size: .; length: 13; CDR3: CASSLAAGNEQFF; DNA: TGTGCTAGCAGCTTAGCTGCCGGGAATGAGCAGTTCTTC
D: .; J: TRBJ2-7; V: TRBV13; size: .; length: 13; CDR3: CASSLGRVNEQYF; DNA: TGTGCCAGCAGCTTAGGTCGAGTCAACGAGCAGTACTTC
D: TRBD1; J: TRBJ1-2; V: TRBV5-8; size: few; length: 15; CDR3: CASSLGDRRLYGYTF; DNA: TGTGCCAGCAGCTTGGGGGACAGACGCCTTTATGGCTACACCTTC
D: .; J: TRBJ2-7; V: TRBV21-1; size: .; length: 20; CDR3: CASSTRDRSPDLGCSYEQYF; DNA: TGTGCCAGCAGCACCCGGGACAGGAGCCCCGATTTGGGTTGCTCCTACGAGCAGTACTTC
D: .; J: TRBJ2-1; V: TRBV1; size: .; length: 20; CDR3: CTSSQPLTSGDGFSYNEQFF; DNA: TGCACCAGCAGCCAGCCCTTGACTAGCGGGGACGGATTCTCCTACAATGAGCAGTTCTTC
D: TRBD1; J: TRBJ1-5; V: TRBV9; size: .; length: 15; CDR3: CASSGGGTGTQPQHF; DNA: TGTGCCAGCAGCGGCGGCGGGACAGGGACTCAGCCCCAGCATTTT
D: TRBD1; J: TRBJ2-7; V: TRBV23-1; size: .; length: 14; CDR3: CASTGRDRIAEQYF; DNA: TGCGCCAGCACCGGCCGGGACAGGATCGCCGAGCAGTACTTC
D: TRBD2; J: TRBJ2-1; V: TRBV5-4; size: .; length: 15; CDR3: CASSLGSGSQHEQFF; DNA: TGTGCCAGCAGCTTGGGGAGCGGGAGCCAACATGAGCAGTTCTTC
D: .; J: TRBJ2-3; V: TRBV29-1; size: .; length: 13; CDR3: CSVEPGAEGTQYF; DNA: TGCAGCGTTGAACCTGGGGCAGAAGGGACGCAGTATTTT
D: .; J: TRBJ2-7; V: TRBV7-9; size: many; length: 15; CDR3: CASSLGVGGSREQYF; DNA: TGTGCCAGCAGCTTAGGGGTGGGAGGAAGTAGGGAGCAGTACTTC
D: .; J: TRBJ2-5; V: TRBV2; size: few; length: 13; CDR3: CASPKSSGETQYF; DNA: TGTGCCAGCCCCAAGAGCTCCGGGGAGACCCAGTACTTC
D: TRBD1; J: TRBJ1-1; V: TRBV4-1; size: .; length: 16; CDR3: CASSSRQGSLPAEAFF; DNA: TGCGCCAGCAGCTCACGACAGGGGTCTCTCCCGGCTGAAGCTTTCTTT
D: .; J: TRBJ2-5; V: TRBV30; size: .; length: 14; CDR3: CAWSTGGGQETQYF; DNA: TGTGCCTGGAGTACGGGGGGCGGCCAAGAGACCCAGTACTTC
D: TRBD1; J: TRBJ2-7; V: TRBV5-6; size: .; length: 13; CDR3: CASSFGRGHEQYF; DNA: TGTGCCAGCAGCTTTGGCAGGGGGCACGAGCAGTACTTC
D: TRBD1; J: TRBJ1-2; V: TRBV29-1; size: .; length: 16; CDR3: CSVDDPRRGPDYGYTF; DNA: TGCAGCGTTGACGATCCCCGGAGGGGGCCAGACTATGGCTACACCTTC